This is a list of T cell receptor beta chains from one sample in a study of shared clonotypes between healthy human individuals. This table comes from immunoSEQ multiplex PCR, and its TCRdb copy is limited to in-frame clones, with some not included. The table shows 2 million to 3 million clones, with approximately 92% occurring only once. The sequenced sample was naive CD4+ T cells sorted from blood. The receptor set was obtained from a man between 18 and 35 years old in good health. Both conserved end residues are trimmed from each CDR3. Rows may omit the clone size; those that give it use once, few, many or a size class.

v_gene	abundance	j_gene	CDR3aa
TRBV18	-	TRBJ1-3	ASSPPHHSGNTIY
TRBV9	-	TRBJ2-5	ASSPAPGGGQETQY
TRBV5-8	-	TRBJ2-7	ASGHPRQY
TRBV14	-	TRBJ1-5	ASSHSVGSNQPQH
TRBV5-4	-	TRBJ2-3	ASSFRQGPTDTQY
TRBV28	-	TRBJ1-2	ASSFGDTTYGYT
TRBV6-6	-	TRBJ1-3	ASSYSESTIY
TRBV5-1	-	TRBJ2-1	ASSLLTGNYNEQF
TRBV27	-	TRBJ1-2	ASSLFGGGARGNYGYT
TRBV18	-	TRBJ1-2	ASSPPSYRGNGYT
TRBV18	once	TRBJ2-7	ASSPINRPGQGNSYEQY
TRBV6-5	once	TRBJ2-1	ASSYAGRGGSFEQF
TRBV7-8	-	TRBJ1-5	ASSSNQGGNQPQH
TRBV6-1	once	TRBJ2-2	ASSGPRLAGNTGELF
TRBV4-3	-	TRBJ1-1	ASSQDRGVGKTEAF
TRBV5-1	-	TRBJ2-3	ASSLDSGRASDTQY
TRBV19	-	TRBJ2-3	ASRERNTDTQY